This section outlines one T cell receptor beta chain sequence together with its context. The assay covered roughly 97,000 TCR templates per sample. Here immunoSEQ multiplex PCR was the method, and the copy in TCRdb shows in-frame clones only, minus some. The table shows approximately 120,000 clones, with roughly 93% occurring only once. The data are from a study of siplizumab effects on memory and regulatory T cells. Trimming cost V 3 bases and J 5 bases; bases outside gene matches: 1. CDR1 is SGHAT and CDR2 is FQNNGV in the germline V gene. The CDR3 has 14 amino acids. The rearrangement uses TRBV11-2 and TRBJ2-1; 10 nucleotides align to TRBD2. This TCR came from a human donor in good health. The sequencing input was non-Treg CD4+ T cells sorted from blood. The CDR3 sequence is CASSFTSGDNEQFF. The CDR3 DNA reads TGTGCCAGCAGCTTTACTAGCGGGGACAATGAGCAGTTCTTC.